Sequencing of this T cell receptor beta chain was carried out in a study of cytomegalovirus exposure and HLA in healthy donors. Comment on this clone: Its antigen is as yet unknown.

The germline CDR1 and CDR2 sequences are SGHNT and YYREEE (reference sequence). With 4 bases clipped from V and 8 bases from J, the junction kept 4 bases outside the gene matches. This CDR3 spans 15 amino acids. The PCR was carried out with 60 Vbeta primers and 13 Jbeta primers. TCRdb's copy holds only in-frame clones and misses some; the assay was immunoSEQ multiplex PCR. The table includes approximately 200,000 clones, 70% to 80% detected once. Notes on the study in general: When analyzed later, a missense DCLRE1C variant was found to be linked to TCR beta V- and J-gene trimming.

The genes are TRBV5-4 and TRBJ2-1, with 15 bases aligning to TRBD2. Sequenced sample: PBMCs. The TCR comes from a man aged 25-45 years in good health and CMV-seronegative. CDR3 amino acids: CASSQGLAGGDEQFF. The DNA of the CDR3 is TGTGCCAGCAGCCAGGGACTAGCGGGAGGTGATGAGCAGTTCTTC.